The present entry profiles one T cell receptor beta chain with its context. Its antigen is unknown. The sample is drawn from a study of T cells after yellow fever vaccination. Study-level information: The SMART-Seq v4 Ultra Low Input method served to prepare the low-cell-number fractions. Study-wide results and caveats: Contamination of FACS-sorted repertoires by abundant clonotypes from the bulk population could occur. Peaking faster, on day 5 versus 15, the secondary response was nonetheless weaker.

Trimming took 6 bases from V and 5 from J; bases not matched to a gene: 10. CDR3 length equals 16 residues. CDR1 is SQVTM, CDR2 ANQGSEA, per germline. Template switching with 5'RACE generated the TCR cDNA and added a universal primer site and UMIs. TCRdb reprocessed the 5' RACE reads with MiXCR, giving one entry per CDR3 protein. The repertoire holds roughly 500,000 distinct CDR3 sequences, with about 19% as singletons. This TCR came from a man aged 25 to 40 who received the YFV17D yellow fever vaccine. The starting material was PBMCs, obtained 15 days after the yellow fever booster vaccination. J is TRBJ2-7 and V is TRBV29-1; TRBD2 aligns across 16 bases. CDR3 in amino acids: CSVAGGLAGGPNEQYF. The CDR3 DNA reads TGCAGCGTCGCGGGGGGACTAGCGGGAGGGCCGAACGAGCAGTACTTC.